The sequence of this T cell receptor (beta chain) was determined in a study of T cell changes during pregnancy in multiple sclerosis. TCRdb's copy holds only in-frame clones and misses some; the assay was immunoSEQ multiplex PCR. Here the sample spans about 110,000 clones, about 90% being singletons. CDR3 length: 16 amino acids. The germline V gene has CDR1 SGHNT and CDR2 YENEEA. Deletions cut 4 bases from V and 0 bases from J, with 14 bases between. Source: peripheral blood, taken before pregnancy. The chain is built from TRBV11-3 and TRBJ2-3; D is possibly TRBD2 (5 bases). The receptor's source is a female donor with multiple sclerosis, enrolled in a pregnancy study. Written as DNA, the CDR3 is TGTGCCAGCAGCTCTGGTCGTCGGGGAAGCACAGATACGCAGTATTTT. Protein sequence: CASSSGRRGSTDTQYF.